What follows is one T cell receptor (beta chain) and its context. This clone came up once. The clone's antigen remains unknown. No much larger clone exists at a distance of one base, and base qualities are not known. Whole blood was collected in K2EDTA tubes by collaborating institutions according to the institutions' own protocols. For TCRbeta analysis, collaborators shipped samples as frozen whole blood, isolated PBMCs, or DNA extracted from either of those sample types. The CDR3 holds 15 amino acids from the cysteine to the phenylalanine. The entry retains the CDR3 DNA only, 45 bases that are in frame from base 1. Unmatched junction bases come to 3, with V trimmed by 0 bases and J by 3 bases. The germline V gene provides CDR1 SGDLS and CDR2 YYNGEE. The data derive from a study of blood T cell repertoires in COVID-19 (dated by TCRdb to about 2020). In terms of the full investigation: The collaborator samples originated in the United States, Italy and Spain and spanned the acute and convalescent phases of COVID-19. The prospective study material was composed of cDNA or gDNA derived from T cells, B-cell-depleted T cells, or PBMCs. The dataset comprised deeply sampled blood TCRbeta repertoires from subjects exposed to, actively infected with, or recovered from COVID-19. The repertoires were released in a freely available public database meant as a resource for research on the immune response to SARS-CoV-2. Samples were obtained from the ongoing ImmuneRACE study (first 160 participants) and from over a thousand subjects provided by 6 global collaborators. A de-identified subject ID, COVID-19 status, age in years and sex were almost always included in the sample metadata. Where available, HLA class I and class II types were taken from metadata supplied by the sample provider and were not determined by assay-based typing.

TCRbeta CDR3 regions were amplified from genomic DNA by means of the immunoSEQ Assay, a bias-controlled multiplex PCR. Regarding the original processing steps: The number of nucleated cells in each sample was estimated by amplification of reference gene primers within the assay. Sequence reads were collapsed and filtered to measure the absolute abundance of every unique TCRbeta CDR3 rearrangement. For each sample, productive Simpson clonality was calculated as the square root of Simpson's diversity index over productive rearrangements. Here the immuneACCESS table is served through TCRdb, limited to in-frame sequences with V and J called. Missing clones are a known gap in these copies; in checked studies unresolved V genes cover under half, and the rest lacks a known reason. That table supplies the V and J calls and clone size; D and trimming were determined from the DNA. The sample table lists about 130,000 clones, around three quarters of them with a count of one. The ten largest clonotypes hold roughly 10% of the sample.

Findings and caveats that apply to the study as a whole: The amount of clinical and demographic metadata varied by source and participant and was provided uncurated.

The sequence links TRBV9 to TRBJ2-7; 10 bases in the middle match TRBD2. The sequence derives from a human donor in a cohort sampled during active COVID-19. The material sequenced was peripheral blood. At the DNA level, the sequence is TGTGCCAGCAGCGTAGCGGCTAGCGGGAGCTACGAGCAGTACTTC. Its translation is CASSVAASGSYEQYF.